A single sample is the source of the 26 T cell receptor beta chains below, sequenced in a study of blood T cell repertoires in COVID-19. The method was immunoSEQ multiplex PCR; TCRdb's version includes in-frame clones alone and lacks a portion of them. The sample has some 210,000 clones; 65% to 85% are singletons. Sequenced material: peripheral blood. The origin of the receptors is a man aged 45-65 years with active or convalescent COVID-19.

The chain has TRBV5-1 and TRBJ1-6; D is perhaps TRBD1 (5 bases). CDR1 is SGHRS and CDR2 is YFSETQ in the germline V gene. V was trimmed by 0 bases and J by 7 bases, leaving 5 bases between them. CDR3 length: 13 amino acids. CDR3 DNA: TGCGCCAGCAGCTTGGGGGGCAATTCACCCCTCCACTTT. Translated: CASSLGGNSPLHF.

The chain joins TRBV7-3 to TRBJ1-1, with D perhaps matching TRBD1 (6 bases). CDR1 and CDR2 (germline): SGHTA, FQGTGA. V lost 1 base, J lost 4 bases, and 7 bases lay in between. The CDR3 loop spans 13 amino acids. This CDR3 is CASSLKGGTEAFF. DNA for the CDR3: TGTGCCAGCAGCTTAAAAGGGGGCACTGAAGCTTTCTTT. Combining the CDR3 with reference TRBV7-3 and TRBJ1-1 gives the whole variable domain GAGVSQTPSNKVTEKGKYVELRCDPISGHTALYWYRQSLGQGPEFLIYFQGTGAADDSGLPNDRFFAVRPEGSVSTLKIQRTERGDSAVYLCASSLKGGTEAFFGQGTRLTVV.

The chain recombines TRBV5-6 with TRBJ1-1; TRBD1 is a possible D gene (5 bases). From germline, CDR1 is SGHDT and CDR2 YYEEEE. V lost 6 bases to trimming and J lost 4 bases, with 19 bases between them. This CDR3 has 15 amino acids. CDR3 in amino acids: CASISGRHWGTEAFF. CDR3 coding DNA: TGTGCCAGCATCTCAGGGAGGCATTGGGGCACTGAAGCTTTCTTT.

The chain links TRBV3-1 (or the pseudogene TRBV3-2) to TRBJ1-3, with D perhaps matching TRBD1 (6 bases). There are 15 residues in the CDR3. The germline gives CDR1 LGHDT, CDR2 YNNKEL (reference sequence). V was cut by 2 bases and J by 2 bases, with 10 bases left in between. The CDR3 reads CASSQTHRAGNTIYF. The CDR3 DNA sequence: TGTGCCAGCAGCCAAACACACAGGGCTGGAAACACCATATATTTT.

The rearrangement links TRBV4-1 to TRBJ1-2; D is uncertain. This CDR3 comprises 15 residues. V was pared by 0 bases and J by 2 bases, with 10 bases between. CDR1 MGHRA and CDR2 YSYEKL come from the germline V gene. CDR3 in amino acids: CASSQEASDNYGYTF. CDR3 nucleotide sequence: TGCGCCAGCAGCCAAGAAGCGTCAGACAACTATGGCTACACCTTC.

The chain recombines TRBV5-5 with TRBJ1-2, with D hard to call. Trimming removed 3 bases from V and 0 bases from J, with 12 bases in between. The germline V gene encodes CDR1 SGHKS and CDR2 YYEKEE (reference sequence). This CDR3 region has 15 residues. The CDR3 coding sequence is TGTGCCAGCAGCTCCGGAGTCTTAGCTAACTATGGCTACACCTTC. It specifies CASSSGVLANYGYTF.

The sample holds many counts of this clone. The chain recombines TRBV4-3 with TRBJ2-2; TRBD1 might be the D (7 bases). The V gene lost 5 bases and the J gene lost 6 bases, with 13 bases spanning the gap. The CDR3 runs 14 residues. Per the germline V gene, CDR1 is LGHNA and CDR2 is YSLEER. Here the CDR3 reads CASSGLQGSGELFF. DNA of the CDR3: TGCGCCAGCAGCGGACTACAGGGGTCCGGGGAGCTGTTTTTT.

The chain recombines TRBV5-1 with TRBJ1-2; TRBD1 matches 12 bases. In germline, CDR1 is SGHRS, CDR2 YFSETQ. The CDR3 sequence is 14 residues long. Unmatched junction bases numbered 6, after V lost 4 bases and J lost 8 bases. CDR3 coding DNA: TGCGCCAGCAGCGCAGGGACAGGGGGCTACGGCTACACCTTC. This encodes CASSAGTGGYGYTF.

V usage is TRBV3-1 (or the pseudogene TRBV3-2) and J usage is TRBJ2-3, with D tentatively TRBD2 (5 bases). Between the trimmed V and J ends, which lost 0 bases and 4 bases, there was a span of 14 bases. The CDR3 has 16 residues. CDR1 LGHDT and CDR2 YNNKEL come from the germline V gene (reference sequence). DNA of the CDR3: TGTGCCAGCAGCCAAGACCCGGAGGTCCTCTCAGATACGCAGTATTTT. Protein: CASSQDPEVLSDTQYF.

The chain employs TRBV28 and TRBJ2-6, with 7 bases fitting TRBD2. The CDR3 loop spans 18 amino acids. V lost 5 bases and J lost 0; bases outside the gene matches: 10. Germline-derived CDR1 and CDR2 are MDHEN and SYDVKM. The CDR3 spells CASSPPLAIDSGANVLTF. The CDR3 coding sequence is TGTGCCAGCAGTCCTCCACTAGCGATAGACTCTGGGGCCAACGTCCTGACTTTC. The entire variable domain, with the rest obtained from reference TRBV28 and TRBJ2-6, is as follows: DVKVTQSSRYLVKRTGEKVFLECVQDMDHENMFWYRQDPGLGLRLIYFSYDVKMKEKGDIPEGYSVSREKKERFSLILESASTNQTSMYLCASSPPLAIDSGANVLTFGAGSRLTVL.

This clone appeared once. The chain combines TRBV3-1 (or the pseudogene TRBV3-2) with TRBJ2-3, with 11 bases aligning to TRBD2. CDR1 is LGHDT and CDR2 is YNNKEL in the germline V gene (reference sequence). The junction had 5 bases not matched to a gene; V was cut back by 3 bases and J by 6 bases. This CDR3 is built from 15 residues. CDR3 bases: TGTGCCAGCAGCCAGACTAGCGGGATCCCGGATACGCAGTATTTT. Translating it yields CASSQTSGIPDTQYF.

The chain is built from TRBV6-5 and TRBJ2-3, with TRBD2 as a possible D gene (5 bases). The CDR3 is made up of 13 amino acids. CDR1 and CDR2 (germline): MNHEY, SVGAGI. V was pared by 6 bases and J by 0 bases, with 7 bases between. DNA for the CDR3: TGTGCCAGCAGCTGGACTAGCACAGATACGCAGTATTTT. Protein product: CASSWTSTDTQYF.

The V and J genes are TRBV7-9 and TRBJ2-3, with 8 nucleotides matching TRBD1. Germline lookup yields CDR1 SEHNR and CDR2 FQNEAQ (reference sequence). CDR3 size: 13 residues. V was pared by 10 bases and J by 1 base, with 4 bases of the junction left unmatched. The DNA for the CDR3 is TGTGCCACCTCGACAGGGGGCACAGATACGCAGTATTTT. It codes for CATSTGGTDTQYF.

The chain uses TRBV6-5 and TRBJ2-7, with TRBD2 matching 8 bases. Trimming at V came to 3 bases and at J to 3 bases, leaving 4 bases not matched to a gene. The CDR3 contains 14 residues. Germline CDR1 reads MNHEY; CDR2 reads SVGAGI. The chain's CDR3 is CASSYSSGGYEQYF. CDR3 in DNA: TGTGCCAGCAGTTATTCGAGCGGGGGCTACGAGCAGTACTTC.

This chain uses TRBV19 with TRBJ1-2, with D possibly TRBD1 on 5 matching bases. CDR1 is LNHDA, CDR2 SQIVND, per germline (reference sequence). This CDR3 contains 12 residues. Trimming cost V 7 bases and J 4 bases, with 10 bases left between them. The CDR3 spells CASNQGGYGYTF. The DNA of the CDR3 is TGTGCCAGTAACCAGGGAGGCTATGGCTACACCTTC.

This chain uses TRBV5-4 with TRBJ1-6, with 9 bases identical to TRBD1. CDR1 and CDR2 from the germline V gene are SGHNT and YYREEE (reference sequence). V was clipped by 2 bases and J by 9 bases; unmatched bases: 6. The CDR3 is 15 residues long. The CDR3 spells CASSFPGQGVSPLHF. CDR3 bases: TGTGCCAGCAGCTTCCCGGGACAGGGCGTTTCACCCCTCCACTTT. Filled out from reference TRBV5-4 and TRBJ1-6, the complete variable domain reads ETGVTQSPTHLIKTRGQQVTLRCSSQSGHNTVSWYQQALGQGPQFIFQYYREEENGRGNFPPRFSGLQFPNYSSELNVNALELDDSALYLCASSFPGQGVSPLHFGNGTRLTVT.

The chain's CDR3 is CASSRRAGEKLFF. The DNA of the CDR3 is TGTGCCAGCAGCCGGCGAGCGGGTGAAAAACTGTTTTTT. V is TRBV3-1 (or the pseudogene TRBV3-2) and J is TRBJ1-4; D unresolved. The CDR3 is made up of 13 amino acids. Per the germline V gene, CDR1 is LGHDT and CDR2 is YNNKEL (reference sequence). Trimming pared 4 bases from V and 7 bases from J, leaving 10 bases between.

The rearrangement uses TRBV28 and TRBJ2-7, with 7 bases identical to TRBD1. The CDR3 is 14 amino acids. Germline V gene data show CDR1 as MDHEN and CDR2 as SYDVKM. J gave up 2 bases and V 6 bases, and 7 bases lay outside the gene matches. The CDR3 DNA reads as TGTGCCAGCAGGGGGCACGGGACAGCCTACGAGCAGTACTTC. This encodes CASRGHGTAYEQYF.

The chain carries TRBV2 and TRBJ2-7; a weak D match, TRBD1 (6 bases). Germline V gives CDR1 SNHLY, CDR2 FYNNEI. The CDR3 covers 11 residues. V shed 5 bases and J shed 12 bases, with 14 bases lying between them. The CDR3, as DNA: TGTGCCAGCAGTATACAGGGTCGGGGGTACTTC. Protein sequence: CASSIQGRGYF. The full variable domain, completed using reference TRBV2 and TRBJ2-7, is EPEVTQTPSHQVTQMGQEVILRCVPISNHLYFYWYRQILGQKVEFLVSFYNNEISEKSEIFDDQFSVERPDGSNFTLKIRSTKLEDSAMYFCASSIQGRGYFGPGTRLTVT.

The genes are TRBV7-9 and TRBJ2-3; the D is unclear. Germline CDR1 reads SEHNR; CDR2 reads FQNEAQ (reference sequence). This CDR3 region has 14 residues. The germline V and J ends were trimmed by 4 bases and 4 bases, with 12 bases remaining between them. The chain's CDR3 is CASSSLHSADTQYF. The CDR3 DNA reads as TGTGCCAGCAGCTCCCTGCACTCCGCAGATACGCAGTATTTT. Together with reference TRBV7-9 and TRBJ2-3, the CDR3 gives the full variable domain: DTGVSQNPRHKITKRGQNVTFRCDPISEHNRLYWYRQTLGQGPEFLTYFQNEAQLEKSRLLSDRFSAERPKGSFSTLEIQRTEQGDSAMYLCASSSLHSADTQYFGPGTRLTVL.

V gene TRBV11-1 combines with J gene TRBJ2-7, with D possibly TRBD1 on 7 matching bases. Per the germline V gene, CDR1 is SGHAT and CDR2 is FQDESV (reference sequence). Deletions cut 4 bases from V and 5 bases from J, with 15 bases between. The CDR3 has 14 residues. Here the CDR3 DNA reads TGTGCCAGCAGCTCGGCGGGACAGTCTCACGAGCAGTACTTC. Protein product: CASSSAGQSHEQYF.

The J gene is TRBJ1-5, the V gene TRBV3-1 (or the pseudogene TRBV3-2); tentatively, D is TRBD1 (5 bases). CDR1 is LGHDT and CDR2 is YNNKEL in the germline V gene (reference sequence). With 3 bases removed from V and 5 bases from J, the gap between germline ends came to 8 bases. CDR3 length: 13 residues. CDR3 amino acids: CASSQARDQPQHF. As DNA, the CDR3 is TGTGCCAGCAGCCAGGCCAGGGATCAGCCCCAGCATTTT.

The CDR3 spells CASRQGEDYGYTF. CDR3 coding DNA: TGTGCCAGCCGACAGGGGGAGGACTATGGCTACACCTTC. The chain is built from TRBV2 and TRBJ1-2, with TRBD1 matching over 9 bases. CDR3 length: 13 amino acids. CDR1 SNHLY and CDR2 FYNNEI come from the germline V gene. V shed 8 bases, J shed 3 bases, and the junction held 4 bases outside the gene matches. The full variable domain, in which reference TRBV2 and TRBJ1-2 provide the parts outside the CDR3, is EPEVTQTPSHQVTQMGQEVILRCVPISNHLYFYWYRQILGQKVEFLVSFYNNEISEKSEIFDDQFSVERPDGSNFTLKIRSTKLEDSAMYFCASRQGEDYGYTFGSGTRLTVV.

The CDR3 protein is CASNVIQGAQWPQHF. As DNA, the CDR3 is TGTGCCAGCAATGTCATACAGGGGGCGCAATGGCCCCAGCATTTT. V is TRBV28 and J is TRBJ1-5, with 9 bases lining up with TRBD1. Germline V gene lookup returns CDR1 MDHEN and CDR2 SYDVKM. The CDR3 spans 15 residues. V lost 7 bases and J lost 9; bases outside the gene matches: 13.

This clone has more than one count but fewer than ten. The chain carries TRBV7-8 and TRBJ1-5; 9 nucleotides align to TRBD1. This CDR3 has 16 residues. V was clipped by 5 bases and J by 4 bases; unmatched bases: 9. Germline CDR1 reads SGHVS; CDR2 reads FQNEAQ. CDR3 DNA sequence: TGTGCCAGCAGCACCTGGGGACAGGGAGTAAATCAGCCCCAGCATTTT. Translated, it gives CASSTWGQGVNQPQHF.

This chain joins TRBV24-1 and TRBJ2-5; D not resolved. The germline V and J ends were trimmed by 5 bases and 4 bases, with 7 bases remaining between them. This CDR3 comprises 12 residues. Germline CDR1 KGHDR, CDR2 SFDVKD. The CDR3 bases are TGTGCCACCAGTGGGCCAACAGAGACCCAGTACTTC. It encodes CATSGPTETQYF.